Here is one TCR beta chain with its context. The data were obtained in a study of cytomegalovirus exposure and HLA in healthy donors. The CDR3 extends over 13 amino acids. The V gene lost 2 bases and the J gene lost 1 base, with 5 bases spanning the gap. Germline-derived CDR1 and CDR2 are MNHEY and SVGAGI. Both 60 Vbeta primers and 13 Jbeta primers went into the PCR. Profiling relied on immunoSEQ multiplex PCR, and the TCRdb table lists in-frame clones only, not all of them. The sample lists under 200,000 clones, 75% to 90% occurring once. The receptor was isolated from a human donor in good health. The chain links TRBV6-5 to TRBJ1-1, with D possibly being TRBD1 (5 bases). Sequenced: PBMCs. The CDR3 DNA follows: TGTGCCAGCAGTTACCAGGGGAACACTGAAGCTTTCTTT. Protein: CASSYQGNTEAFF.